A single sample gave rise to the 7 T cell receptor beta chains below, sequenced in a study of T cells after yellow fever vaccination (dated by TCRdb to about 2019). The protocol used for the library was 5' RACE. TCRdb names Illumina NovaSeq 6000 as the instrument used. Using fastp at Q25 and MiXCR, TCRdb reprocessed the public reads and kept productive beta chains. For every CDR3 protein sequence, its rows merge into one entry that carries the most common genes and DNA. Across this sample there are 280,000 or so distinct CDR3 sequences, with approximately 10% seen only once. The leading ten clones occupy about 3.5% of the sample. Sample treatment or condition, as interpreted from the label and publication: live attenuated yellow fever vaccine strain. The starting material was CD4+ T cells sorted from PBMCs, obtained 5 days after the yellow fever booster vaccination. The receptors derive from a man between 18 and 29 years old who received the YFV17D yellow fever vaccine.

The genes are TRBV5-1 and TRBJ2-3; D perhaps matches TRBD1 (6 bases). Germline CDR1 SGHRS, CDR2 YFSETQ. This CDR3 has 16 residues. V was pared by 2 bases and J by 2 bases, with 15 bases between. The CDR3 sequence is CASSLGSGANTDTQYF. CDR3 nucleotides: TGCGCCAGCAGCTTAGGTTCAGGGGCTAACACAGATACGCAGTATTTT.

The chain employs TRBV5-5 and TRBJ2-1, with 11 bases fitting TRBD2. Germline assignment: CDR1 SGHKS and CDR2 YYEKEE (reference sequence). The CDR3 totals 16 residues. V shed 2 bases, J shed 8 bases, and the junction held 9 bases outside the gene matches. CDR3 sequence (DNA): TGTGCCAGCAGCTTATCTGTAGCGGGGGGGCAGGATGAGCAGTTCTTC. Its protein is CASSLSVAGGQDEQFF. The full variable domain, in which reference TRBV5-5 and TRBJ2-1 provide the parts outside the CDR3, is DAGVTQSPTHLIKTRGQQVTLRCSPISGHKSVSWYQQVLGQGPQFIFQYYEKEERGRGNFPDRFSARQFPNYSSELNVNALLLGDSALYLCASSLSVAGGQDEQFFGPGTRLTVL.

This clonotype showed up just a few times. This sequence joins TRBV5-4 and TRBJ1-5; the D is unclear. CDR3 length equals 13 residues. V was pared by 1 base and J by 5 bases, with 7 bases between. Germline CDR1 and CDR2: SGHNT and YYREEE (reference sequence). CDR3 DNA sequence: TGTGCCAGCAGCTTGCAAGGGTATCAGCCCCAGCATTTT. Translated: CASSLQGYQPQHF.

The sample holds a few counts of this clonotype. This chain links TRBV7-6 with TRBJ2-3, with 8 positions matching TRBD1. After removal of 8 bases from V and 3 bases from J, the junction contained 4 bases not matched to a gene. The length of the CDR3 is 13 residues. Germline lookup yields CDR1 SGHVS and CDR2 FNYEAQ. The CDR3 coding sequence is TGTGCCAGCGGACAGGGTTGGACAGATACGCAGTATTTT. It encodes CASGQGWTDTQYF. Drawing the rest from reference TRBV7-6 and TRBJ2-3, the complete variable domain is GAGVSQSPRYKVTKRGQDVALRCDPISGHVSLYWYRQALGQGPEFLTYFNYEAQQDKSGLPNDRFSAERPEGSISTLTIQRTEQRDSAMYRCASGQGWTDTQYFGPGTRLTVL.

The chain has TRBV5-1 and TRBJ2-5; the D call may be TRBD1 or TRBD2 (6 bases each). This CDR3 contains 15 residues. Germline lookup yields CDR1 SGHRS and CDR2 YFSETQ. The V gene lost 5 bases and the J gene lost 1 base, with 15 bases spanning the gap. CDR3 nucleotides: TGCGCCAGCAGGGGGGCCCCCGGGGGCCAAGAGACCCAGTACTTC. Translated: CASRGAPGGQETQYF.

Many counts were recorded for this clonotype. This chain joins TRBV6-2 or TRBV6-3 and TRBJ2-5; D is ambiguous. This CDR3 comprises 14 residues. Germline V CDR1 and CDR2: MNHEY, SVGEGT. Trimming cost V 8 bases and J 4 bases, with 17 bases left between them. CDR3 residues: CASVTFSRSETQYF. Written as DNA, the CDR3 is TGTGCCAGCGTCACCTTCTCGCGATCAGAGACCCAGTACTTC.

The chain is built from TRBV5-1 and TRBJ1-1; D ambiguous. The CDR3 is 15 amino acids. Germline CDR1 reads SGHRS; CDR2 reads YFSETQ. V was shortened by 4 bases and J by 3 bases, with 16 bases between the two germline ends. CDR3 sequence (DNA): TGCGCCAGCAGCCGGGCCCCCGGGGAGGACACTGAAGCTTTCTTT. Amino acid sequence: CASSRAPGEDTEAFF.